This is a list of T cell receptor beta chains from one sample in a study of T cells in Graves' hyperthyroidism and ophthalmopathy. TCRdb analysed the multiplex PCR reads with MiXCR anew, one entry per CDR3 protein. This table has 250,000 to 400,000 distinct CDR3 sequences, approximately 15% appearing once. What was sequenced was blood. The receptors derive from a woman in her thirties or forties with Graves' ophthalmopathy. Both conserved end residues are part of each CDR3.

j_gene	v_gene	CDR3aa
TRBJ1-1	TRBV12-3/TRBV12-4	CASTPLAGPNGDEAFF
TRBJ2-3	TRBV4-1	CASRVGVGDTQYF
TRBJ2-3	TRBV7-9	CASSLTSASTDTQYF
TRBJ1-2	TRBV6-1	CASGTGRSGYTF
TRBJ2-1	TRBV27	CASRKATGTVIGEQFF
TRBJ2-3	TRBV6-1	CASRLAPQGGRTDTQYF
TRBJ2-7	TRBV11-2	CASSPRDRTYEQYF
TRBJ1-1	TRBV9	CASSPSGVQIFDTEAFF
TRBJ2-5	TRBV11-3	CASSLGGLRQSLQETQYF
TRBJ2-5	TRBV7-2	CASSFDRLATQYF
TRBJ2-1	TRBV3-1	CASSGTGNEQFF
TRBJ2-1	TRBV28	CASTLRGYYNEQFF
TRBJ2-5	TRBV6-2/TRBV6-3	CASSFRLAETQYF
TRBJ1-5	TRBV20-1	CSAPVAGVWSQHF
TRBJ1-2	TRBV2	CASSSGTGKGGGYTF
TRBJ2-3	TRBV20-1	CSAFEFLDTDTQYF
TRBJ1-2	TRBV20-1	CSAGRQGAAYGYTF
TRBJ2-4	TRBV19	CASSIWTRGLADGAKNIQYF
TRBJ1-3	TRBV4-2	CASSQRATSSGNTIYF
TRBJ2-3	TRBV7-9	CASSFATGGADTQYF
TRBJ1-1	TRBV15	CATSRDRVVNTEAFF
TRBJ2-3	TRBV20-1	CSASSGRAPLDTQYF
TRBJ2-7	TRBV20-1	CSVRPGTDSYEQYF
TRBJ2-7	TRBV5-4	CASSRPGPSPYEQYF
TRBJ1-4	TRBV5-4	CASSNWDSAATNEKLFF
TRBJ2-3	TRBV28	CVTGQPITDTQYF
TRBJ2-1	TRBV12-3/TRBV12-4	CASSLLAGSYNEQFF
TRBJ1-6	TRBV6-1	CASSPLGRQSPLHF
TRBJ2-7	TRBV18	CASSADLIQGSEQYF
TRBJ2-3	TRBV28	CASSTGQPDTQYF
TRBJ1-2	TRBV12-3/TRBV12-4	CASSPRQGQGANNGYTF
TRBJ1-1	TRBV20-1	CSARGRQSTEAFF
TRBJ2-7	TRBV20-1	CSASGDTSGYYEQYF
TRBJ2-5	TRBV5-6	CASSLARRDREARDF
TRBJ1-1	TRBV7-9	CASSLAGTLMNTEAFF
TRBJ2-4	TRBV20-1	CSARDSTTDIQYF
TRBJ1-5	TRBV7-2	CASSLASRGQPQHF
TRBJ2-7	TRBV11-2	CASSPRGRNAYEQYF
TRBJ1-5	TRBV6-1	CASMGFAGQPQHF
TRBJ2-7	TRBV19	CASSRGTGYEQYF
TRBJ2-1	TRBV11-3	CASSLNPPRGYYNEQFF
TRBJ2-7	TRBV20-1	CSAPPNSGSYEQYF
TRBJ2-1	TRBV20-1	CSASWGRNEQFF
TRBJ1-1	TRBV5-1	CASSLDNSGTGSKAFF
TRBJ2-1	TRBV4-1	CASSQDRAGYNEQFF
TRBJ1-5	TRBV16	CASSQWGADQPQHF
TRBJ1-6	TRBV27	CASSRRWDVGLSGSPLHF
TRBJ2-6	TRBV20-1	CSASGDFAGANALTF
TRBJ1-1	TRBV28	CASSPLPLRGRKITEAFF
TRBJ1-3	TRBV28	CASSLSTRSSGNTIYF
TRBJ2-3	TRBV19	CASSSRGARFAGADTQYF
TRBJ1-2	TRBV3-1	CASSQRGADSGNGYTF